This T cell receptor (beta chain) is from a study of control samples from healthy donors and cancer patients. Sequencing was performed with immunoSEQ multiplex PCR; in TCRdb, only in-frame clones are kept and a portion is missing. The sample carries 70,000 or so clones, about 80% recorded once. Germline V gives CDR1 SGHTA, CDR2 FQGNSA. The V end was cut by 2 bases, the J end by 9 bases, with 11 bases between. The CDR3 is 14 residues long. The V and J genes are TRBV7-2 and TRBJ1-6, with D perhaps matching TRBD1 (5 bases). Sequenced sample: blood. This TCR came from a man aged 45 to 65 in good health. The CDR3 DNA reads TGTGCCAGCAGCTTATATGGGGCTGTTTCACCCCTCCACTTT. This translates into CASSLYGAVSPLHF.